This T cell receptor (beta chain) was identified during a study of beta chain features in type 1 diabetes. In this sample, this clone turned up a few times. At the DNA level, this CDR3 is encoded by other sequences in the same sample as well. Naive, central memory, regulatory and stem cell-like memory cells within the CD4+ compartment were sorted using CD45RO/CCR7/CD25/CD127/CD95/CD27. Reverse transcription of all isolated RNA meant that expressed TCRB transcripts were sequenced. Using immunoSEQ multiplex PCR, the repertoire was profiled, and TCRdb retains in-frame clones only, with some absent. Found here are under 400,000 clones, roughly 13% of them singletons; the top ten hold 0.017%. The V end lost 5 bases, the J end lost 3 bases, and 6 bases lay between the germline ends. Per germline, CDR1 SGHTA and CDR2 FQGNSA. The CDR3 is made up of 12 amino acids.

Material for sequencing was naive CD4+ T cells from blood. The rearrangement uses TRBV7-2 and TRBJ2-3, with D possibly TRBD1 on 5 matching bases. The sequence derives from a man aged 18 to 29 in good health. Here the CDR3 reads CASSRGTDTQYF. In DNA form, the CDR3 reads TGTGCCAGCAGCAGGGGAACAGATACGCAGTATTTT.